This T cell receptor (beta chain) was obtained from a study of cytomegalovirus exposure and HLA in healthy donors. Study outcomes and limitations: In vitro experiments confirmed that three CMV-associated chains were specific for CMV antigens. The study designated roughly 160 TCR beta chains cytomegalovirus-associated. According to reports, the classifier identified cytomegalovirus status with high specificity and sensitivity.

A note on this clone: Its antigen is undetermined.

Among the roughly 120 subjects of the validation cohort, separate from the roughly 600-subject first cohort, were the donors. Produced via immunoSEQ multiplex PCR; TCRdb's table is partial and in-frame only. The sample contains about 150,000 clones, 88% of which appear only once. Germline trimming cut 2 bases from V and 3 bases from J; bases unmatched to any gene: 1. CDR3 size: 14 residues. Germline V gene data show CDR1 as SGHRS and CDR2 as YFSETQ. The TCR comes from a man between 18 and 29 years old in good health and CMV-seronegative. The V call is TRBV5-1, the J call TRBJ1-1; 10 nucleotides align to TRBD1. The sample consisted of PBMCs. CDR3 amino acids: CASSFGTGDTEAFF. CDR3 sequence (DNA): TGCGCCAGCAGCTTCGGGACAGGGGACACTGAAGCTTTCTTT. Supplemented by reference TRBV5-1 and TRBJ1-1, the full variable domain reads KAGVTQTPRYLIKTRGQQVTLSCSPISGHRSVSWYQQTPGQGLQFLFEYFSETQRNKGNFPGRFSGRQFSNSRSEMNVSTLELGDSALYLCASSFGTGDTEAFFGQGTRLTVV.